This T cell receptor beta chain was documented in a study of blood T cells in healthy people across ages. Whole-study context: Template switching retrieved approximately one barcoded beta molecule for each two T cells.

Extracted total RNA amounted to at least 5.5 micrograms for each sample. PCR was performed a second time for about 6 to 11 cycles using a sample-barcoded 5' primer and a J-beta primer mix. TCRdb passed the 5' RACE reads through MiXCR, listing each CDR3 protein once. Of fewer than 750,000 distinct CDR3 sequences in the sample, around 48% were seen once. The ends lost 6 bases at V and 4 bases at J; junction bases unmatched: 5. The CDR3 is 13 amino acids. The rearrangement links TRBV12-3 or TRBV12-4 to TRBJ1-1; 7 bases are shared with TRBD1. The specimen sequenced was blood. The source of this sequence is a man older than 75 in good health. The CDR3 DNA follows: TGTGCCAGCAGCCGTGACAGGGTCACTGAAGCTTTCTTT. Its translation is CASSRDRVTEAFF.